This T cell receptor beta chain appears in the sequencing data of a study of PD-L1 blockade in urothelial cancer. At the level of the study: Prior exposure to chemotherapy in patients amounted to 0 to 3 regimens received. Specimens of blood held a median count of about 150,000 T cells. Blood was subjected to analysis at 3 weeks (second dose) and 6 weeks following treatment start.

This CDR3 region has 14 residues. CDR1 and CDR2 (germline): SGHVS, FNYEAQ. The V end lost 5 bases, the J end lost 5 bases, and 13 bases lay between the germline ends. Here immunoSEQ multiplex PCR was the method, and the copy in TCRdb shows in-frame clones only, minus some. The data hold tens of thousands of clones, with 81% observed a single time. Indicated time point: pretreatment peripheral blood. J is TRBJ2-1 and V is TRBV7-6; a weak D match, TRBD1 (6 bases). This receptor was obtained from a man in his sixties or seventies with urothelial cancer. The sequencing used PBMCs, collected around atezolizumab (anti-PD-L1) treatment. The CDR3 DNA sequence: TGTGCCAGCAGCCCTCCAGGGGTGAACAATGAGCAGTTCTTC. It specifies CASSPPGVNNEQFF.